The TCR beta chain described here comes from a study of human T cells and chemical hapten exposure. Whole-study context: Minor pooled library volume differences mainly drove per-sample TCR yield variation.

The time point is: pre-sensitization, week 0. Noted treatment: therapeutic diphenylcyclopropenone sensitization with weekly scalp DPC. Blood draws preceded each patch test application. As the library was built, unique molecular identifiers were attached to individual cDNA molecules. Per the original methods: The number of TCRs in each sample had a median of approximately 99,000 and spanned roughly 23,224 to 700,000. TCRdb passed the RACE reads through MiXCR, listing each CDR3 protein once. These V and J calls originate from TCRdb's pipeline instead of the authors' own analysis. The sample contains around 110,000 distinct CDR3 sequences, around 12% of which appear only once. Looked up from germline, CDR1 is MDHEN and CDR2 is SYDVKM. With 6 bases removed from V and 5 bases from J, the gap between germline ends came to 13 bases. The CDR3 spans 13 residues.

This TCR was recovered from a woman between 45 and 65 years old with alopecia areata. Some clones in this sample may be carry-over from other donors' samples. The chain links TRBV28 to TRBJ1-2, with a possible D match to TRBD1 (5 bases). Sequencing used whole blood, obtained in connection with sensitization to the hapten diphenylcyclopropenone (DPC). The DNA of the CDR3 is TGTGCCAGCAGCCCCTCCGACAGATATGGCTACACCTTC. This translates into CASSPSDRYGYTF.